This T cell receptor beta chain derives from a study of control samples from healthy donors and cancer patients. Sequencing was performed with immunoSEQ multiplex PCR; in TCRdb, only in-frame clones are kept and a portion is missing. The table has under 65,000 clones, 90% seen once. The CDR3 consists of 15 residues. The V gene lost 4 bases and the J gene lost 7 bases, with 16 bases spanning the gap. CDR1 is SGHTA, CDR2 FQGTGA, per germline. The rearrangement links TRBV7-3 to TRBJ2-2; weak D call: TRBD1 (6 bases). This sequence was found in a woman aged 50 to 65 with colorectal cancer. The sequenced material came from PBMCs. The CDR3 DNA reads as TGTGCCAGCAGCTCCCTACGAGGGGGAAGCGGGGAGCTGTTTTTT. As protein: CASSSLRGGSGELFF. Variable domain in full (rest from reference TRBV7-3 and TRBJ2-2): GAGVSQTPSNKVTEKGKYVELRCDPISGHTALYWYRQSLGQGPEFLIYFQGTGAADDSGLPNDRFFAVRPEGSVSTLKIQRTERGDSAVYLCASSSLRGGSGELFFGEGSRLTVL.